Following are 13 T cell receptor beta chains from one sample sequenced in a study of cytomegalovirus exposure and HLA in healthy donors. Both 60 Vbeta primers and 13 Jbeta primers went into the PCR. TCRdb's table, derived via immunoSEQ multiplex PCR, lists solely in-frame clones and lacks some. The table has 100,000 to 150,000 clones, roughly four fifths seen once. Sequenced sample: PBMCs. These TCRs come from a woman aged 45-59 years in good health and CMV-seropositive.

This clone was seen a few times. This chain joins TRBV2 and TRBJ2-7; 8 bases match TRBD1. The CDR3 loop spans 14 amino acids. CDR1 and CDR2 from the germline V gene are SNHLY and FYNNEI. Germline trimming cut 4 bases from V and 3 bases from J; bases unmatched to any gene: 5. CDR3 sequence: CASSARTGIYEQYF. In DNA form, the CDR3 reads TGTGCCAGCAGTGCTCGGACAGGGATCTACGAGCAGTACTTC.

This chain uses TRBV7-6 with TRBJ2-7; D gene ambiguous. V dropped 1 base and J dropped 1 base, with 8 bases sitting between them. This CDR3 region has 14 residues. The germline CDR1 and CDR2 sequences are SGHVS and FNYEAQ. For the CDR3, the DNA is TGTGCCAGCAGCTTAGAAGTAGCTTCCTACGAGCAGTACTTC. Amino acid sequence: CASSLEVASYEQYF.

This clone appeared a few times. The same CDR3 is also encoded by other DNA sequences in this sample. Written as DNA, the CDR3 is TGTGCCAGCAGCTTAGGGGGGGGCAACTACAATGAGCAGTTCTTC. It encodes CASSLGGGNYNEQFF. V gene TRBV11-2 combines with J gene TRBJ2-1; possible D gene TRBD2, 7 bases. The V end was cut by 1 base, the J end by 3 bases, with 10 bases between. Germline V gene data show CDR1 as SGHAT and CDR2 as FQNNGV. This CDR3 has 15 amino acids.

In nucleotides, the CDR3 is TGTGCCAGCAGCCTCGGACAGCCCGGTAGTTACAATGAGCAGTTCTTC. Its protein product is CASSLGQPGSYNEQFF. The V gene is TRBV7-2, the J gene TRBJ2-1; possibly TRBD1 for D (6 bases). V lost 5 bases, J lost 4 bases, and 18 bases lay in between. In germline, CDR1 is SGHTA, CDR2 FQGNSA. The CDR3 consists of 16 residues.

As for this clone: Germline and junction disagree at one end, which may indicate a read error. The rearrangement links TRBV10-1 to TRBJ2-1, with 10 bases that match TRBD2. The germline gives CDR1 WNHNN, CDR2 SYGVQD (reference sequence). The CDR3 is 16 amino acids. CDR3 coding DNA: TGCGCCGGCAGTGACCTCTCTAGCGGGGGTAACAATGAGCAGTTCTTC. This encodes CAGSDLSSGGNNEQFF.

V and J are TRBV6-5 and TRBJ1-2; 8 bases fit TRBD1. The V segment lost 6 bases and the J segment 8 bases; nucleotides outside the gene matches: 8. Per the germline V gene, CDR1 is MNHEY and CDR2 is SVGAGI. The CDR3 length is 13 residues. The CDR3 sequence: CASRITGGRGYTF. CDR3 DNA: TGTGCCAGCAGGATTACAGGGGGTAGGGGCTACACCTTC.

On this clone: An end of the junction differs from the germline gene, which may be a read error. The J gene is TRBJ1-1, the V gene TRBV27; D unclear. There are 14 residues in the CDR3. CDR1 and CDR2 (germline): MNHEY, SMNVEV (reference sequence). CDR3 sequence reads: CATSKNGENTEAFF. The DNA of the CDR3 is TGTGCCACCAGTAAGAACGGGGAGAACACTGAAGCTTTCTTT.

The chain recombines TRBV2 with TRBJ2-3; 8 bases agree with TRBD2. The length of the CDR3 is 14 residues. V shed 7 bases and J 1 base; nucleotides not matched to a gene: 4. Per the germline V gene, CDR1 is SNHLY and CDR2 is FYNNEI. In DNA form, the CDR3 reads TGTGCCAGCACTATTAGCGGGGGCACAGATACGCAGTATTTT. Translation: CASTISGGTDTQYF.

This sequence joins TRBV14 and TRBJ2-7; D perhaps matches TRBD2 (6 bases). Germline V gene lookup returns CDR1 SGHDN and CDR2 FVKESK. The CDR3 consists of 18 residues. V lost 4 bases to trimming and J lost 0 bases, with 22 bases between them. The CDR3 DNA sequence: TGTGCCAGCAGCCCGCGTGGAGGGGAGTTATCCGCCTCCTACGAGCAGTACTTC. Amino acids: CASSPRGGELSASYEQYF.

This clone was picked up one time. The rearrangement joins TRBV7-3 to TRBJ2-2; D perhaps matches TRBD2 (5 bases). Germline CDR1 and CDR2: SGHTA and FQGTGA. The CDR3 runs 13 residues. V shed 6 bases and J shed 2 bases, with 7 bases lying between them. Here the CDR3 reads CASRLVNTGELFF. DNA for the CDR3: TGTGCCAGCAGACTAGTAAACACCGGGGAGCTGTTTTTT.

The V and J genes are TRBV18 and TRBJ2-7; D call uncertain. The CDR3 spans 13 residues. From germline, CDR1 is KGHSH and CDR2 LQKENI. The V gene lost 2 bases and the J gene lost 3 bases, with 8 bases spanning the gap. As DNA, the CDR3 is TGTGCCAGCTCACCAGTGCGAGGCTACGAGCAGTACTTC. Translated: CASSPVRGYEQYF.

The chain joins TRBV2 to TRBJ1-6; D unclear. The CDR3 is made up of 13 amino acids. V was pared by 7 bases and J by 6 bases, with 10 bases between. Per germline, CDR1 SNHLY and CDR2 FYNNEI. CDR3 region: CASTRLVNSPLHF. Here the CDR3 DNA reads TGTGCCAGCACTAGACTGGTTAATTCACCCCTCCACTTT.

The chain couples TRBV18 to TRBJ2-1, with TRBD2 matching 7 bases. The CDR3 has 14 amino acids. Germline V gene sequence: CDR1 KGHSH, CDR2 LQKENI. The junction had 1 base not matched to a gene; V was cut back by 1 base and J by 4 bases. The CDR3 region is CASSPLAGYNEQFF. CDR3 bases: TGTGCCAGCTCACCACTAGCGGGTTACAATGAGCAGTTCTTC.